This passage covers 24 T cell receptor beta chains from one sample sequenced in a study of neurological immune-mediated disorders. TCRdb processed the 5' RACE reads anew with MiXCR; each CDR3 protein has one entry. The sample has about 80,000 distinct CDR3 sequences; 5% to 6% are singletons. Time point in this sample: longitudinal time-point 2. The specimen was PBMCs. These receptors originate from a woman aged 60-75 years with multiple sclerosis.

This clonotype appeared many times. The chain is built from TRBV5-1 and TRBJ2-2; D may be TRBD1 or TRBD2 (5 bases each). Germline V lookup: CDR1 SGHRS, CDR2 YFSETQ. V gave up 5 bases and J gave up 0 bases, with 8 bases separating them. This CDR3 is 14 amino acids long. DNA for the CDR3: TGCGCCAGCAGACGGGACCCGAACACCGGGGAGCTGTTTTTT. Its translation: CASRRDPNTGELFF.

In this sample, this clonotype turned up a few times. This chain joins TRBV7-6 and TRBJ1-5; TRBD1 matches 7 bases. V shed 3 bases, J shed 7 bases, and the junction held 9 bases outside the gene matches. The CDR3 is made up of 15 amino acids. The germline gives CDR1 SGHVS, CDR2 FNYEAQ. In DNA, the CDR3 is TGTGCCAGCAGCTTGCAGACAGGGTACGTGCAGCCCCAGCATTTT. Translated: CASSLQTGYVQPQHF.

The J gene is TRBJ1-2, the V gene TRBV7-2; possible D gene TRBD1, 5 bases. V was trimmed by 6 bases and J by 8 bases, leaving 16 bases between them. CDR3 length equals 13 residues. Germline CDR1 is SGHTA and CDR2 is FQGNSA. DNA for the CDR3: TGTGCCAGCAGTCCCGGGGGGATCGAAGGCTACACCTTC. It is translated as CASSPGGIEGYTF.

V and J are TRBV18 and TRBJ1-1; D gene unclear. The V gene lost 5 bases and the J gene lost 6 bases, with 13 bases spanning the gap. Germline V gene lookup returns CDR1 KGHSH and CDR2 LQKENI. The CDR3 loop spans 13 amino acids. The CDR3 loop reads CASSSGSGAEAFF. CDR3 nucleotides: TGTGCCAGCTCATCGGGCTCCGGGGCTGAAGCTTTCTTT.

This clonotype was detected ten times or more. V usage is TRBV5-6 and J usage is TRBJ2-2; TRBD1 matches 7 bases. The germline V gene has CDR1 SGHDT and CDR2 YYEEEE. The CDR3 runs to 15 residues. V shed 3 bases and J 1 base; nucleotides not matched to a gene: 3. The CDR3 DNA sequence: TGTGCCAGCAGCTCCCGACAGGGGAACACCGGGGAGCTGTTTTTT. This encodes CASSSRQGNTGELFF.

In this sample, this clonotype turned up many times. The chain combines TRBV7-9 with TRBJ2-3; TRBD1 matches at 8 bases. Trimming took 1 base from V and 4 from J; bases not matched to a gene: 4. The CDR3 consists of 15 residues. Germline V gene lookup returns CDR1 SEHNR and CDR2 FQNEAQ (reference sequence). CDR3 residues: CASSLVAGGADTQYF. The CDR3 bases are TGTGCCAGCAGCTTAGTGGCAGGGGGCGCAGATACGCAGTATTTT.

The chain links TRBV5-1 to TRBJ2-5; 11 positions agree with TRBD1. The germline gives CDR1 SGHRS, CDR2 YFSETQ. CDR3 length: 15 amino acids. Unmatched junction bases numbered 7, after V lost 4 bases and J lost 5 bases. CDR3 region: CASSRGTGGFETQYF. In DNA form, the CDR3 reads TGCGCCAGCAGCCGGGGGACAGGGGGTTTTGAGACCCAGTACTTC.

This clonotype was seen ten or more times. The chain employs TRBV11-1 and TRBJ2-1, with TRBD2 matching over 9 bases. Germline V gene lookup returns CDR1 SGHAT and CDR2 FQDESV (reference sequence). V trimming: 1 base; J trimming: 9 bases; junction bases outside the gene matches: 7. CDR3 length: 15 amino acids. The CDR3 sequence is CASSLGGTSFSEQFF. The CDR3 DNA follows: TGTGCCAGCAGCTTAGGAGGGACTAGCTTTAGTGAGCAGTTCTTC.

This clonotype has ten or more counts. The chain joins TRBV2 to TRBJ1-2; TRBD1 might be the D (5 bases). This CDR3 is built from 10 residues. Deletions cut 8 bases from V and 13 bases from J, with 14 bases between. Germline-derived CDR1 and CDR2 are SNHLY and FYNNEI. The CDR3 DNA follows: TGTGCCAGCTTTTTGGGGACCCTCACCTTC. It specifies CASFLGTLTF.

The table lists this clonotype with many counts. This sequence joins TRBV3-1 and TRBJ1-5; 9 bases align to TRBD1. J gave up 3 bases and V 4 bases, and 4 bases lay outside the gene matches. This CDR3 is built from 15 residues. The germline V gene has CDR1 LGHDT and CDR2 YNNKEL (reference sequence). CDR3 residues: CASSLTGGPNQPQHF. The CDR3 DNA is TGTGCCAGCAGCCTTACAGGGGGCCCCAATCAGCCCCAGCATTTT.

This clonotype was found many times. The rearrangement joins TRBV5-1 to TRBJ2-7, with D possibly matching TRBD1 (5 bases). The CDR3 is made up of 13 amino acids. V gave up 0 bases and J gave up 2 bases, with 6 bases separating them. Germline assignment: CDR1 SGHRS and CDR2 YFSETQ. CDR3 sequence (DNA): TGCGCCAGCAGCTTGGCAGGGACCTACGAGCAGTACTTC. Translated: CASSLAGTYEQYF. The variable domain in full, completed from reference TRBV5-1 and TRBJ2-7, reads KAGVTQTPRYLIKTRGQQVTLSCSPISGHRSVSWYQQTPGQGLQFLFEYFSETQRNKGNFPGRFSGRQFSNSRSEMNVSTLELGDSALYLCASSLAGTYEQYFGPGTRLTVT.

The chain links TRBV27 to TRBJ2-1; TRBD2 matches at 13 bases. CDR3 length: 17 amino acids. CDR1 and CDR2 (germline): MNHEY, SMNVEV (reference sequence). The V and J ends lost 7 bases and 3 bases, in that order; junction bases with no gene match: 9. CDR3 sequence: CASIAPGTSGVYNEQFF. The CDR3 DNA reads TGTGCCAGCATAGCCCCCGGGACTAGCGGGGTCTACAATGAGCAGTTCTTC.

This clonotype was seen repeatedly, ten times or more. The chain recombines TRBV7-2 with TRBJ2-7; TRBD2 aligns across 9 bases. CDR1 is SGHTA, CDR2 FQGNSA, per germline. V dropped 5 bases and J dropped 7; count of bases not matched to a gene: 9. The length of the CDR3 is 14 residues. The CDR3 loop reads CASSGRGGPWEQYF. In DNA form, the CDR3 reads TGTGCCAGCAGCGGGCGGGGGGGCCCTTGGGAGCAGTACTTC.

This clonotype was counted many times. The V and J genes are TRBV20-1 and TRBJ1-3; TRBD1 matches at 8 bases. J was trimmed by 7 bases and V by 3 bases; bases with no gene match: 17. This CDR3 contains 17 residues. Germline-derived CDR1 and CDR2 are DFQATT and SNEGSKA (reference sequence). The CDR3 loop reads CSASRTGNPFQPNTIYF. The CDR3 nucleotides read TGCAGTGCTAGCCGGACAGGGAACCCCTTCCAACCCAACACCATATATTTT.

In its sample, this clonotype was seen a few times. CDR3 amino acids: CASGNPGTGGAGAFF. CDR3 nucleotide sequence: TGTGCCAGCGGCAACCCCGGGACAGGGGGCGCGGGGGCTTTCTTT. The chain couples TRBV6-5 to TRBJ1-1; TRBD1 agrees at 12 bases. The V gene end was trimmed by 8 bases and the J gene end by 11 bases; junction bases not matched to a gene: 15. This CDR3 contains 15 residues. Germline CDR1 reads MNHEY; CDR2 reads SVGAGI.

Ten or more counts support this clonotype. The gene calls are TRBV5-1 and TRBJ1-1; D uncertain. This CDR3 is 14 amino acids long. Germline V gene data show CDR1 as SGHRS and CDR2 as YFSETQ. V was pared by 4 bases and J by 1 base, with 11 bases between. The CDR3 DNA sequence: TGCGCCAGCAGCGCATCGATCCCGAACACTGAAGCTTTCTTT. Translation gives CASSASIPNTEAFF.

Ten or more counts support this clonotype. The CDR3 DNA reads as TGCGCCAGCAGCCCCAGGACTAGCGGCGACTACGAGCAGTACTTC. Protein sequence: CASSPRTSGDYEQYF. The J gene is TRBJ2-7, the V gene TRBV4-1; 10 bases fit TRBD2. CDR3 length: 15 amino acids. The V gene end was trimmed by 4 bases and the J gene end by 3 bases; junction bases not matched to a gene: 6. The V gene's germline CDR1 is MGHRA and CDR2 YSYEKL.

This clonotype has ten or more counts. The chain employs TRBV7-2 and TRBJ1-6; a possible D gene is TRBD1 (5 bases). The CDR3 totals 14 residues. Trimming cost V 5 bases and J 5 bases, with 10 bases left between them. CDR1 is SGHTA, CDR2 FQGNSA, per germline. The CDR3 region is CASSPGRHNSPLHF. CDR3 DNA sequence: TGTGCCAGCAGCCCGGGACGGCATAATTCACCCCTCCACTTT.

This clonotype was observed at least ten times. V and J are TRBV12-3 or TRBV12-4 and TRBJ1-1; TRBD1 is a possible D gene (5 bases). The V end lost 10 bases, the J end lost 3 bases, and 12 bases lay between the germline ends. This CDR3 has 12 amino acids. CDR3 DNA sequence: TGTGCCACGTACAGGTCGGACACTGAAGCTTTCTTT. Its translation is CATYRSDTEAFF.

V usage is TRBV25-1 and J usage is TRBJ2-5; 8 bases line up with TRBD1. The CDR3 extends over 16 amino acids. The V segment lost 3 bases and the J segment 5 bases; nucleotides outside the gene matches: 11. The germline gives CDR1 MGHDK, CDR2 SYGVNS. CDR3: CASSDPRGLRGETQYF. The CDR3 DNA sequence: TGTGCCAGCAGTGATCCCAGGGGGCTTCGTGGGGAGACCCAGTACTTC. Full variable domain (rest looked up from reference TRBV25-1 and TRBJ2-5): EADIYQTPRYLVIGTGKKITLECSQTMGHDKMYWYQQDPGMELHLIHYSYGVNSTEKGDLSSESTVSRIRTEHFPLTLESARPSHTSQYLCASSDPRGLRGETQYFGPGTRLLVL.

This clonotype showed up many times. V gene TRBV5-1 combines with J gene TRBJ1-1; D is ambiguous. The germline CDR1 and CDR2 sequences are SGHRS and YFSETQ. CDR3 length equals 13 residues. V was shortened by 2 bases and J by 0 bases, with 5 bases between the two germline ends. Written as DNA, the CDR3 is TGCGCCAGCAGCTTCGGGATGAACACTGAAGCTTTCTTT. Translated: CASSFGMNTEAFF.

Many counts were recorded for this clonotype. This chain joins TRBV10-3 and TRBJ2-3, with 15 positions matching TRBD2. This CDR3 is 17 amino acids long. V was pared by 10 bases and J by 0 bases, with 8 bases of the junction left unmatched. Germline values: CDR1 ENHRY, CDR2 SYGVKD. CDR3 bases: TGTGCCACCTCGGGACTAGCGGGGGGCCCTAGCACAGATACGCAGTATTTT. It is translated as CATSGLAGGPSTDTQYF.

Many counts were recorded for this clonotype. The chain combines TRBV12-3 or TRBV12-4 with TRBJ1-1, with 7 bases matching TRBD1. This CDR3 is 15 amino acids long. Trimming took 5 bases from V and 0 from J; bases not matched to a gene: 6. CDR3 residues: CASSIQGGMNTEAFF. The CDR3 DNA is TGTGCCAGCAGTATCCAGGGGGGCATGAACACTGAAGCTTTCTTT.

The sample holds a few counts of this clonotype. V is TRBV11-3 and J is TRBJ2-5; D is perhaps TRBD2 (5 bases). The CDR3 is 14 amino acids. The ends were cut back, 3 bases at V and 4 bases at J, with 12 bases in the middle. The germline CDR1 and CDR2 sequences are SGHNT and YENEEA. The CDR3 spells CASSLGDLGETQYF. In nucleotides, the CDR3 is TGTGCCAGCAGCTTGGGAGATCTTGGAGAGACCCAGTACTTC.